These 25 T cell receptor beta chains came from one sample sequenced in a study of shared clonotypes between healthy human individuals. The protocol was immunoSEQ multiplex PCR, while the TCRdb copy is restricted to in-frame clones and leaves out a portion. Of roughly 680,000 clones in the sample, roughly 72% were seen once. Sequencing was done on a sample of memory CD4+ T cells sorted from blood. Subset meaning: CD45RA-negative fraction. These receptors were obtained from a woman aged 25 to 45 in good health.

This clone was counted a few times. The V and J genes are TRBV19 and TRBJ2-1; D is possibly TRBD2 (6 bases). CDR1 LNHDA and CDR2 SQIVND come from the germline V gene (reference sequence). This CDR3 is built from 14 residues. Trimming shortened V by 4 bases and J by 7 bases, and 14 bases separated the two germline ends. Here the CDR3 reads CASSNPSGVNEQFF. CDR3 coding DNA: TGTGCCAGTAGTAATCCCTCGGGGGTGAATGAGCAGTTCTTC.

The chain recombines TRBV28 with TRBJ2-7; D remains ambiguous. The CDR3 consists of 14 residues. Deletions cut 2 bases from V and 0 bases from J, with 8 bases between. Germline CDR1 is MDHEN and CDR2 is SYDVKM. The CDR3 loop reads CASSLPVSSYEQYF. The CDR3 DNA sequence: TGTGCCAGCAGTTTACCGGTGAGCTCCTACGAGCAGTACTTC.

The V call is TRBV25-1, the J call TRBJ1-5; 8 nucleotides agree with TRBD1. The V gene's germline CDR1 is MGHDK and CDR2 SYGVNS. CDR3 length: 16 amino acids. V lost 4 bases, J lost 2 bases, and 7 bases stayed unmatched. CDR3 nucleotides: TGTGCCAGCAGTGGGGGACAGGAGAGGGGCAATCAGCCCCAGCATTTT. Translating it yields CASSGGQERGNQPQHF.

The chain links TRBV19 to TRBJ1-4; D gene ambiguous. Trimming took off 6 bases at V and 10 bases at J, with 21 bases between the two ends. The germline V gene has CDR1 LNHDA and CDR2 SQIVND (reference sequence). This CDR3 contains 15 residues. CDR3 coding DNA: TGTGCCAGTAGAACTCCGGGTTCCGCTCGTGGAAAACTGTTTTTT. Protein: CASRTPGSARGKLFF.

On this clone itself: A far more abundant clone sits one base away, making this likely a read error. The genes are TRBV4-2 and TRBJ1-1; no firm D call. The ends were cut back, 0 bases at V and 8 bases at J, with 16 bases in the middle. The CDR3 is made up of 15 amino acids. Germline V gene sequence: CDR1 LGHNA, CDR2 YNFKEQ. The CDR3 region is CASSQDSPIRSEAFF. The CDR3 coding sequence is TGTGCCAGCAGCCAAGATAGTCCCATAAGATCCGAAGCTTTCTTT.

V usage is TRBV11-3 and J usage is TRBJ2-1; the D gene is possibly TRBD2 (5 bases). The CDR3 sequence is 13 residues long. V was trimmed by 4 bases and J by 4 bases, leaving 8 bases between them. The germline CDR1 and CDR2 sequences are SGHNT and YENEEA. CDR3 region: CASSSGKYNEQFF. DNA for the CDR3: TGTGCCAGCAGCTCCGGGAAATACAATGAGCAGTTCTTC.

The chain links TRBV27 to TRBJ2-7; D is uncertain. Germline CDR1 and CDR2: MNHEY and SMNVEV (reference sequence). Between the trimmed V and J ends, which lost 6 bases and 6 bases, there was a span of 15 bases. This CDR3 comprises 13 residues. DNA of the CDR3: TGTGCCAGCAGACCAGATCTGGGATCCGAGCAGTACTTC. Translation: CASRPDLGSEQYF.

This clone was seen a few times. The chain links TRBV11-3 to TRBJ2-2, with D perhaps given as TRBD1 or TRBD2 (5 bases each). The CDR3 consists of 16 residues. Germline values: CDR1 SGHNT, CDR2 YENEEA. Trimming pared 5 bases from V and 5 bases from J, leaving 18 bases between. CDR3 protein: CASSLGTYSATGELFF. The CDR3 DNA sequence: TGTGCCAGCAGCCTAGGGACCTATAGCGCTACCGGGGAGCTGTTTTTT.

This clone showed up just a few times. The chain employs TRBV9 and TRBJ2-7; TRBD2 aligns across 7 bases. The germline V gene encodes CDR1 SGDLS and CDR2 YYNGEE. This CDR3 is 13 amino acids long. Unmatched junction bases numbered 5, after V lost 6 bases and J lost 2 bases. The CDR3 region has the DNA TGTGCCAGCAATACGGGAGGAACCTACGAGCAGTACTTC. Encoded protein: CASNTGGTYEQYF.

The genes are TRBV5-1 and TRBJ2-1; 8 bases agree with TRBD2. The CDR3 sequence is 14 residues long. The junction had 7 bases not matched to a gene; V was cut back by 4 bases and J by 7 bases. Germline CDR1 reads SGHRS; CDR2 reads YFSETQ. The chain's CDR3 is CASSQTSVTNEQFF. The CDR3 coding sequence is TGCGCCAGCAGCCAGACTAGCGTAACTAATGAGCAGTTCTTC. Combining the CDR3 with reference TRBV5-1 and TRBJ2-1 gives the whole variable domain KAGVTQTPRYLIKTRGQQVTLSCSPISGHRSVSWYQQTPGQGLQFLFEYFSETQRNKGNFPGRFSGRQFSNSRSEMNVSTLELGDSALYLCASSQTSVTNEQFFGPGTRLTVL.

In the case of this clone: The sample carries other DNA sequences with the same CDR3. The CDR3 region is CASSPRTDTQYF. In DNA, the CDR3 is TGTGCCAGCAGTCCCCGTACTGATACGCAGTATTTT. V and J are TRBV28 and TRBJ2-3; unclear D gene. V lost 5 bases, J lost 6 bases, and 9 bases lay in between. CDR1 MDHEN and CDR2 SYDVKM come from the germline V gene. The CDR3 has 12 residues.

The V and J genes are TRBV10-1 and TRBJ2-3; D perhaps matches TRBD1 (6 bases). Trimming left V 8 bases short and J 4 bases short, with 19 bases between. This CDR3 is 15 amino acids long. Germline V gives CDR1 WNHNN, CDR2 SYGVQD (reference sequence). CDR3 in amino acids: CASSPTGTTSDTQYF. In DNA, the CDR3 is TGCGCCAGCTCCCCGACCGGGACAACTTCAGATACGCAGTATTTT.

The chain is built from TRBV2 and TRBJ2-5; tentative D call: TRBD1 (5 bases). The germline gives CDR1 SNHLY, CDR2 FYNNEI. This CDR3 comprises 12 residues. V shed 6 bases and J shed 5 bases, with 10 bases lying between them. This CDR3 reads CASRQGTETQYF. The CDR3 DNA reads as TGTGCCAGCAGGCAGGGTACGGAGACCCAGTACTTC. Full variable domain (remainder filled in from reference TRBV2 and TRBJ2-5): EPEVTQTPSHQVTQMGQEVILRCVPISNHLYFYWYRQILGQKVEFLVSFYNNEISEKSEIFDDQFSVERPDGSNFTLKIRSTKLEDSAMYFCASRQGTETQYFGPGTRLLVL.

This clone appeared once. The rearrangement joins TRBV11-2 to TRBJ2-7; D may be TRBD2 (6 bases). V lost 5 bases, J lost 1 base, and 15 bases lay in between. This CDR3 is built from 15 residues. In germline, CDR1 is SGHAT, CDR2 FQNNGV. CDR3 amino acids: CASSPPGDRSYEQYF. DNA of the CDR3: TGTGCCAGCAGCCCCCCGGGGGATCGATCCTACGAGCAGTACTTC.

CDR3 DNA sequence: TGTGCCAGCAGCGTAGGCTCTGTTTATAATGAAAAACTGTTTTTT. Translating gives CASSVGSVYNEKLFF. The chain links TRBV9 to TRBJ1-4; D call uncertain. Germline V gives CDR1 SGDLS, CDR2 YYNGEE. Trimming removed 0 bases from V and 4 bases from J, with 10 bases in between. The CDR3 sequence is 15 residues long. Together with reference TRBV9 and TRBJ1-4, the CDR3 gives the full variable domain: DSGVTQTPKHLITATGQRVTLRCSPRSGDLSVYWYQQSLDQGLQFLIQYYNGEERAKGNILERFSAQQFPDLHSELNLSSLELGDSALYFCASSVGSVYNEKLFFGSGTQLSVL.

In DNA, the CDR3 is TGCGCCAGTAAGATAGCGGGAGCGACCACAGATACGCAGTATTTT. Translating it yields CASKIAGATTDTQYF. The chain has TRBV5-1 and TRBJ2-3, with 9 bases that match TRBD2. The trim removed 8 bases at V and 2 bases at J, leaving 9 bases unmatched. CDR3 size: 15 residues. CDR1 and CDR2 from the germline V gene are SGHRS and YFSETQ.

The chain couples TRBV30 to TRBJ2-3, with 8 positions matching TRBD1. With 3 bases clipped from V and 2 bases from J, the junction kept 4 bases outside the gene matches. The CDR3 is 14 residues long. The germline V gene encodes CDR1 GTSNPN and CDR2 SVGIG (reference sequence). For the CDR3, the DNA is TGTGCCTGGAGAGGGCAGGGGGCCACAGATACGCAGTATTTT. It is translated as CAWRGQGATDTQYF.

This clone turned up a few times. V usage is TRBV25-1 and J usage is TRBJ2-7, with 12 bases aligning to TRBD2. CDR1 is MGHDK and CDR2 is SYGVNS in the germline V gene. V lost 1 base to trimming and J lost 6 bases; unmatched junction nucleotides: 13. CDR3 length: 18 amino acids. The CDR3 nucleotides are TGTGCCAGCAGTGAATTAGCGGGTAGGACTAGCGGGAAGGGCGAGCAGTACTTC. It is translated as CASSELAGRTSGKGEQYF.

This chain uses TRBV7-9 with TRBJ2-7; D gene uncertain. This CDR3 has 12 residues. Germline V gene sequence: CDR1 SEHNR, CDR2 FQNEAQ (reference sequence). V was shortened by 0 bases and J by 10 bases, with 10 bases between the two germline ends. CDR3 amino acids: CASSLAGSFQYF. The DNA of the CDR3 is TGTGCCAGCAGCTTAGCGGGCAGTTTTCAGTACTTC.

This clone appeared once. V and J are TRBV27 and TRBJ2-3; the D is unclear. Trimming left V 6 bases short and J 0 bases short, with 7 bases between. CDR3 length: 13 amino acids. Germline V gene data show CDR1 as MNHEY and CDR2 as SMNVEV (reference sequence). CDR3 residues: CASRRSSTDTQYF. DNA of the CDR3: TGTGCCAGCAGACGATCGAGCACAGATACGCAGTATTTT.

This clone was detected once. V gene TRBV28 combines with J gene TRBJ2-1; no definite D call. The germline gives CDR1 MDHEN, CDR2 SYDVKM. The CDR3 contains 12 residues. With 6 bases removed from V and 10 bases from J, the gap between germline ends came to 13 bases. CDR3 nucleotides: TGTGCCAGCAGCTCCCTCTTTGGGGAGCAGTTCTTC. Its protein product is CASSSLFGEQFF.

As DNA, the CDR3 is TGTGCCAGCAGTTTATCGTGGGATCAGGCTTACGAGCAGTACTTC. It codes for CASSLSWDQAYEQYF. This chain uses TRBV27 with TRBJ2-7; D is uncertain. The germline CDR1 and CDR2 sequences are MNHEY and SMNVEV (reference sequence). The CDR3 has 15 amino acids. Trimming removed 0 bases from V and 4 bases from J, with 13 bases in between.

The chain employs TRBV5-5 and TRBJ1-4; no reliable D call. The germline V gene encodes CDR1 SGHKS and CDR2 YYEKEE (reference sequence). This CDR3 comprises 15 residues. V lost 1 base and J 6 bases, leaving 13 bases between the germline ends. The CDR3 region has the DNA TGTGCCAGCAGCTTGAACCGGGTCGGTGATGAAAAACTGTTTTTT. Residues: CASSLNRVGDEKLFF.

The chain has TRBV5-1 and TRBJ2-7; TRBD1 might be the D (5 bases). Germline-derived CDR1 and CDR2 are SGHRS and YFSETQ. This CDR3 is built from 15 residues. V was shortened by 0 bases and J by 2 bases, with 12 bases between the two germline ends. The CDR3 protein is CASSLGQKNPYEQYF. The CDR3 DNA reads TGCGCCAGCAGCTTGGGACAGAAAAACCCCTACGAGCAGTACTTC.

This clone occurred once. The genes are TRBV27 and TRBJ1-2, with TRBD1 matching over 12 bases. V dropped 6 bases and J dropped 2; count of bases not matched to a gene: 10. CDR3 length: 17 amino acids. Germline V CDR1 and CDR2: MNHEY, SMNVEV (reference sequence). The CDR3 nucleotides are TGTGCCAGCAGAGACCGACGGGACAGGGGGCGAAACTATGGCTACACCTTC. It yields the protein CASRDRRDRGRNYGYTF.